The sample holds one count of the clone carrying this T cell receptor (beta chain). A much more abundant neighbour one base away suggests this may be a read error. These data belong to a study of shared clonotypes between healthy human individuals. The authors ran the assay at deep level. The authors ran unsorted PBMC replicate PCRs on 300 ng DNA, approximately 31,000 T cell genomes. Only in-frame clones appear in the TCRdb table, and some are missing; sequencing was by immunoSEQ multiplex PCR. Found here are hundreds of thousands of clones, roughly four fifths of them singletons; the top ten hold more than 10%. Trimming pared 5 bases from V and 4 bases from J, leaving 12 bases between. Per the germline V gene, CDR1 is SGHVS and CDR2 is FQNEAQ. The length of the CDR3 is 14 residues.

The V and J genes are TRBV7-8 and TRBJ1-5; D not certain. The receptor was derived from a woman in her thirties or forties in good health. Some clones in this sample may be carry-over from other donors' samples. Input material: PBMCs. CDR3 protein: CASSATSGNQPQHF. In DNA form, the CDR3 reads TGTGCCAGCAGCGCCACGTCCGGGAATCAGCCCCAGCATTTT.